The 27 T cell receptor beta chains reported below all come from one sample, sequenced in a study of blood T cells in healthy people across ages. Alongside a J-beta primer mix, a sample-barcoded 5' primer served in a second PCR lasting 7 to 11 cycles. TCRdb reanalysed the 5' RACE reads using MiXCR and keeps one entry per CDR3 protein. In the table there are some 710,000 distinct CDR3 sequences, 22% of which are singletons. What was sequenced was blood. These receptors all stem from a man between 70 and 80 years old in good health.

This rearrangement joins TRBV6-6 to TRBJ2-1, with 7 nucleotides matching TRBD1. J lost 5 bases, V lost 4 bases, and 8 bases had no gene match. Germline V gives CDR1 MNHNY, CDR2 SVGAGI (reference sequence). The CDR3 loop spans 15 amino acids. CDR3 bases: TGTGCCAGCAGTTCCAACCGGGACAGCAACAATGAGCAGTTCTTC. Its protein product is CASSSNRDSNNEQFF.

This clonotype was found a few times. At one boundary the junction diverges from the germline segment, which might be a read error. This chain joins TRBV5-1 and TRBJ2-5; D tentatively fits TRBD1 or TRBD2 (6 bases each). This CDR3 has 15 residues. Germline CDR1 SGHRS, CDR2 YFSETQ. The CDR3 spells CASSSGGHSQETQYF. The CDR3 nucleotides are TGCGCCAGCAGCTCCGGGGGACACTCCCAAGAAACCCAGTACTTC.

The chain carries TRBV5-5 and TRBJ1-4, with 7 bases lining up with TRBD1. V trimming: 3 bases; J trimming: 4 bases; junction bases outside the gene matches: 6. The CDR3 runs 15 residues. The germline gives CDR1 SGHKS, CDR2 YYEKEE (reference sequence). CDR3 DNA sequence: TGTGCCAGCAGCTCCGGGACAGCTAATAATGAAAAACTGTTTTTT. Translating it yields CASSSGTANNEKLFF.

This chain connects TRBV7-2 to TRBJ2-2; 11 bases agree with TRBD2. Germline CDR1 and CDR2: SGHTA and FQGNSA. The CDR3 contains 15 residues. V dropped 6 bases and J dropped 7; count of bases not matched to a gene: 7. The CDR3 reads CASRLLAGVIGELFF. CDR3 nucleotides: TGTGCCAGCAGGCTACTAGCGGGAGTGATCGGGGAGCTGTTTTTT.

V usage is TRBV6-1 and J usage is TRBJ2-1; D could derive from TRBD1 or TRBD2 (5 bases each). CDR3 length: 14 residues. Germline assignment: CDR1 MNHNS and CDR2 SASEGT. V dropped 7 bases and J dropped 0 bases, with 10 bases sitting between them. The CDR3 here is CASKRGPSYNEQFF. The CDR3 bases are TGTGCCAGCAAACGGGGCCCCTCCTACAATGAGCAGTTCTTC.

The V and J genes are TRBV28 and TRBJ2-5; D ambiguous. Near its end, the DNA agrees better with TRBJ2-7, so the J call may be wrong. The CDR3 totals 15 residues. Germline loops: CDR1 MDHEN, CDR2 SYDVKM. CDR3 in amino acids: CASSLRAGSFHEQYF. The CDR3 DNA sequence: TGTGCCAGCAGCCTACGGGCCGGCAGTTTTCACGAGCAGTACTTC.

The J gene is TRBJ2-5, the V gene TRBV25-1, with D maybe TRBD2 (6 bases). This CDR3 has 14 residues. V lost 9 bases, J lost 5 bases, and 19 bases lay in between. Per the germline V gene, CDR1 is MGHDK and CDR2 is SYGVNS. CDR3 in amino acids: CASTISGRGETQYF. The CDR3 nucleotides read TGTGCCAGTACTATTAGCGGAAGAGGGGAGACCCAGTACTTC.

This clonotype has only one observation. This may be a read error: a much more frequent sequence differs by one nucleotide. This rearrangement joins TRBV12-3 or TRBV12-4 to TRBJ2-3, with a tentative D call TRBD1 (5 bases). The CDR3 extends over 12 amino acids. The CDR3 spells CASRQVTDAQYF. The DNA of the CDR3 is TGTGCCAGCAGGCAAGTGACAGATGCGCAGTATTTT.

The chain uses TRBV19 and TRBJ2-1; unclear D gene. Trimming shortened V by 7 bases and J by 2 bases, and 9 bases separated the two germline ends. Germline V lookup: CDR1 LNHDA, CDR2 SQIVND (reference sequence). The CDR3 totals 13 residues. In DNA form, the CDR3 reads TGTGCCAGTAATGGGCGGACCTACAATGAGCAGTTCTTC. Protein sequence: CASNGRTYNEQFF.

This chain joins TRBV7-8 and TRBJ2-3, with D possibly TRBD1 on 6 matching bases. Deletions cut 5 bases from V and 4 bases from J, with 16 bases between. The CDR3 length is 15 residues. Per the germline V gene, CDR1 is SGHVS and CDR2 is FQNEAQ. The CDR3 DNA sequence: TGTGCCAGCAGCCCAGGGGCCCGTCGAGCAGATACGCAGTATTTT. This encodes CASSPGARRADTQYF.

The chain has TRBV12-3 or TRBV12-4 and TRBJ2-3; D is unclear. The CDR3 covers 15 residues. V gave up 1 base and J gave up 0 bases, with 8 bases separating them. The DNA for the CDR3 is TGTGCCAGCAGTTTAGACGTTCCTAGCACAGATACGCAGTATTTT. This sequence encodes CASSLDVPSTDTQYF.

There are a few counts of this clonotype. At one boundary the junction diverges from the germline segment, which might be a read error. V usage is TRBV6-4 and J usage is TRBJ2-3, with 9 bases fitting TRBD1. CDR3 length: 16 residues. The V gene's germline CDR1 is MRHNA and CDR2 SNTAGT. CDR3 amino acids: CAGSRVPGQGSDTQYF. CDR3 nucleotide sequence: TGTGCCGGCAGTCGCGTCCCGGGACAGGGATCAGATACGCAGTATTTT.

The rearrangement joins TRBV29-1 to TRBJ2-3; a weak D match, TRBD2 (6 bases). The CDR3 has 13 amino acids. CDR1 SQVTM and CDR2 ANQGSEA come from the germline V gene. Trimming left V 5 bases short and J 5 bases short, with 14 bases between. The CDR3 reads CSVSSTGVDTQYF. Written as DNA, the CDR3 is TGCAGCGTTTCCTCAACGGGGGTAGATACGCAGTATTTT.

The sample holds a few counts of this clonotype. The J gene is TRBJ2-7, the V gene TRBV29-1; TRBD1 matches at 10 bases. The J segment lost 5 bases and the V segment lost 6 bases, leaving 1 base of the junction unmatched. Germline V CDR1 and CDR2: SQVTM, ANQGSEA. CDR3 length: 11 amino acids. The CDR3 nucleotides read TGCAGCGTCGGACAGGGGGACGAGCAGTACTTC. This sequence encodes CSVGQGDEQYF.

The CDR3 protein is CASSLQGISNQPQHF. As DNA, the CDR3 is TGTGCCAGCAGCCTACAGGGGATTAGCAATCAGCCCCAGCATTTT. J is TRBJ1-5 and V is TRBV27; 7 bases map to TRBD1. Germline CDR1 reads MNHEY; CDR2 reads SMNVEV (reference sequence). The CDR3 sequence is 15 residues long. Trimming cost V 6 bases and J 0 bases; bases outside gene matches: 5.

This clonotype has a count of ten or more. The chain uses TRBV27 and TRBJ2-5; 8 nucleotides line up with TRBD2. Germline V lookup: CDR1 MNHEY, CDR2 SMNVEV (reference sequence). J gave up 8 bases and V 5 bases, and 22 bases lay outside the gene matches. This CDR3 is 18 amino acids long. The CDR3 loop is CASSPTLSSGGFRSTQYF. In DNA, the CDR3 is TGTGCCAGCAGTCCGACCCTCTCCAGCGGGGGCTTTAGGAGTACCCAGTACTTC.

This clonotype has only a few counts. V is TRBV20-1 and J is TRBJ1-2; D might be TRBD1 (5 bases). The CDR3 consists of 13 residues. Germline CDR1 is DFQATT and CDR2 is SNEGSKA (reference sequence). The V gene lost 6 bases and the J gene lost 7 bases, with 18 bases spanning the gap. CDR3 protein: CSAHRRGSRGYTF. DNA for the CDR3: TGCAGTGCCCACCGGAGGGGAAGCCGTGGCTACACCTTC.

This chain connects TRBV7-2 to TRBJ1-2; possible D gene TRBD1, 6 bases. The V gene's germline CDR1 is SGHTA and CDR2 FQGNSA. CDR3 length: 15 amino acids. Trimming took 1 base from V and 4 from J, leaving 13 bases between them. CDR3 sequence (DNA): TGTGCCAGCAGCTTAGGCCTGGGGGCGGGCTATGGCTACACCTTC. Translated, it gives CASSLGLGAGYGYTF.

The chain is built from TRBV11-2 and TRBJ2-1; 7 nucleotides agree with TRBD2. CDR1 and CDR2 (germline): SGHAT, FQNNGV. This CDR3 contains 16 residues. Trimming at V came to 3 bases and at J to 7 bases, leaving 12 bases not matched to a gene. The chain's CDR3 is CASSLWGGGALNEQFF. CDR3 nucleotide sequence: TGTGCCAGCAGCTTGTGGGGCGGGGGAGCCCTGAATGAGCAGTTCTTC.

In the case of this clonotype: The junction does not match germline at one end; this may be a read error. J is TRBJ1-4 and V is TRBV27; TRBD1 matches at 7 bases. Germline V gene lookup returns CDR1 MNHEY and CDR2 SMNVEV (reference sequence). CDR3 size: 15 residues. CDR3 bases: TGTGTCAGCAGCAAAATTGGACAGGTGAACGAAAAACTGTTTTTT. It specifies CVSSKIGQVNEKLFF.

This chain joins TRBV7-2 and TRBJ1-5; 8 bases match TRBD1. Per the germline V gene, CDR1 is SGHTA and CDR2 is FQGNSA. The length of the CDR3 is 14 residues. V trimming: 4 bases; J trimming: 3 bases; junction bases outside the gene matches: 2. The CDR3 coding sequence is TGTGCCAGCAGCTCGACAGGGGACAATCAGCCCCAGCATTTT. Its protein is CASSSTGDNQPQHF.

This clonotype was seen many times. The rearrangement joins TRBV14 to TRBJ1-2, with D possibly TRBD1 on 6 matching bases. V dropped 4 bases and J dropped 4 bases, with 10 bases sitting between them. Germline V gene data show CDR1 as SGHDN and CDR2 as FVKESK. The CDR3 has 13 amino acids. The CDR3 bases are TGTGCCAGCAGCCCGGACAGTTCCTATGGCTACACCTTC. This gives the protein CASSPDSSYGYTF.

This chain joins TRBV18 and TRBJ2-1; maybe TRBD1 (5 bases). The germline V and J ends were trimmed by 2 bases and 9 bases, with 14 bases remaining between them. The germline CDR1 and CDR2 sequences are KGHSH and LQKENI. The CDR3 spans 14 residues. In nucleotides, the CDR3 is TGTGCCAGCTCACCAACTACTCAGGGAACTGAGCAGTTCTTC. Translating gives CASSPTTQGTEQFF. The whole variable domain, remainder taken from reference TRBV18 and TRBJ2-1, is NAGVMQNPRHLVRRRGQEARLRCSPMKGHSHVYWYRQLPEEGLKFMVYLQKENIIDESGMPKERFSAEFPKEGPSILRIQQVVRGDSAAYFCASSPTTQGTEQFFGPGTRLTVL.

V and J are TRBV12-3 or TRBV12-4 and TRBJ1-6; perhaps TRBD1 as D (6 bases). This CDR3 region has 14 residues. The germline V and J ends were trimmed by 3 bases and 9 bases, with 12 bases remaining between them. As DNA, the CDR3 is TGTGCCAGCAGTTTGGGGGCGCTAAGTTCACCCCTCCACTTT. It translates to CASSLGALSSPLHF.

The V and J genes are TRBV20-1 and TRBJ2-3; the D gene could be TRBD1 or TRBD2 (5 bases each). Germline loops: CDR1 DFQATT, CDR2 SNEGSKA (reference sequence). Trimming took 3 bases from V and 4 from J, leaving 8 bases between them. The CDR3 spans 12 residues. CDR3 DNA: TGCAGTGCTAGGGGGGTCGCAGATACGCAGTATTTT. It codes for CSARGVADTQYF.

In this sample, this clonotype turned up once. The CDR3: CASSEPGGSQETQYF. CDR3 sequence (DNA): TGTGCCAGCAGTGAACCAGGGGGATCCCAAGAGACCCAGTACTTC. The chain links TRBV25-1 to TRBJ2-5; TRBD1 aligns across 7 bases. Germline V gene data show CDR1 as MGHDK and CDR2 as SYGVNS. The CDR3 is 15 amino acids. The J segment lost 1 base and the V segment lost 2 bases, leaving 4 bases of the junction unmatched.

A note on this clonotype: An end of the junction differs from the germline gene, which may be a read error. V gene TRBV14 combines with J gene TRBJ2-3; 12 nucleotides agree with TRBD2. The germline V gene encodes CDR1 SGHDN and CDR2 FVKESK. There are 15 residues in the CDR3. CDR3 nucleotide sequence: TGTGCCGGCAGCCACACTAGCGGGAGGACAGATACGCAGTATTTT. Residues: CAGSHTSGRTDTQYF.